The T cell receptor beta chain under discussion was sequenced for a study of shared clonotypes between healthy human individuals. Genomic DNA of each subset was evenly split across several immunoSEQ plates. Clones were read by immunoSEQ multiplex PCR, and TCRdb kept only the in-frame ones, dropping some. Among 1.5 million to 1.9 million clones listed, 95% to 99% were seen once. Study results and limitations: Sequencing depth was a factor that was expected to affect clonotype sharing among donors. When naive CD4 clonotypes were compared across a handful of donors, 4% to 6.5% were shared. Non-shared clonotypes had lower generation probabilities than those shared by all four donors.

Germline CDR1 is SGDLS and CDR2 is YYNGEE. The trim removed 2 bases at V and 5 bases at J, leaving 11 bases unmatched. The CDR3 loop spans 16 amino acids. Note on this clone: Its specificity is not known.

The V and J genes are TRBV9 and TRBJ2-7; 9 positions match TRBD1. This TCR derives from a man under 40 in good health. Sequenced: naive CD4+ T cells sorted from blood. The subset here: CD45RA+ positively selected. In DNA, the CDR3 is TGTGCCAGCAGCGTCTTGACCGGGACAGGGAACGACGAGCAGTACTTC. Protein product: CASSVLTGTGNDEQYF.